These T cell receptor beta chains were read from a single sample in a study of blood T cell repertoires in COVID-19. TCRdb's table, derived via immunoSEQ multiplex PCR, lists solely in-frame clones and lacks some. The data contain around 200,000 clones, about 85% of them seen just once; the ten biggest clones take up approximately 19%. The source material was PBMCs or T cells enriched from blood (not recorded which). Receptors originate from a man in his forties who had recovered from COVID-19. CDR3s include the opening cysteine and the closing phenylalanine or tryptophan.

j_call v_call cdr3_length cdr3_aa
TRBJ2-7 TRBV14 13 CASSPNRGGEQYF
TRBJ2-7 TRBV13 13 CASSPRGTYEQYF
TRBJ2-5 TRBV5-6 14 CASSPRGGKKTQYF
TRBJ2-5 TRBV6-5 15 CASSYSHGGQETQYF
TRBJ1-2 TRBV14 12 CASSRQGYGYTF
TRBJ1-2 TRBV13 13 CASSFEETWGYTF
TRBJ2-1 TRBV25-1 13 CASGRQGANEQFF
TRBJ2-3 TRBV2 14 CASSELVRTDTQYF
TRBJ2-7 TRBV7-2 11 CASSLGLEQYF
TRBJ1-2 TRBV11-2 15 CASSLDLGSPYGYTF
TRBJ2-7 TRBV28 15 CASRNLTELEHEQYF
TRBJ2-2 TRBV28 14 CAILRGVGHRGAVF
TRBJ2-7 TRBV27 16 CASSLNVGGTSYEQYF
TRBJ2-7 TRBV13 17 CASSGGFADGPSYEQYF
TRBJ2-7 TRBV9 14 CASSPRDYSYEQYF
TRBJ1-1 TRBV7-9 14 CASSLQGLNTEAFF
TRBJ2-1 TRBV5-1 14 CASSLTGTSVEQFF
TRBJ1-1 TRBV5-1 16 CASSLASGALNTEAFF
TRBJ2-3 TRBV7-9 17 CASSLRTSGPSTDTQYF